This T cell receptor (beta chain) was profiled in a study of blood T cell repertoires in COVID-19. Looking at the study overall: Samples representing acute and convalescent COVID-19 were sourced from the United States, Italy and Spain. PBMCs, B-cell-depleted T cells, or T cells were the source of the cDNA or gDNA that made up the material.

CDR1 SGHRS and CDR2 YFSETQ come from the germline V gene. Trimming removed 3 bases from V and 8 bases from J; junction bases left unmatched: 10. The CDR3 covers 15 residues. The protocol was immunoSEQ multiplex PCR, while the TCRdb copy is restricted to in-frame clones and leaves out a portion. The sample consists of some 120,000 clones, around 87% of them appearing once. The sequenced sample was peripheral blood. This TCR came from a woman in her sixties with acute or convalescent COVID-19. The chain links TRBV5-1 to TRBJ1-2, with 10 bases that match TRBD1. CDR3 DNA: TGCGCCAGCAGCTCGGCCTCCGGGACAGGGGTCGGCTACACCTTC. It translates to CASSSASGTGVGYTF.